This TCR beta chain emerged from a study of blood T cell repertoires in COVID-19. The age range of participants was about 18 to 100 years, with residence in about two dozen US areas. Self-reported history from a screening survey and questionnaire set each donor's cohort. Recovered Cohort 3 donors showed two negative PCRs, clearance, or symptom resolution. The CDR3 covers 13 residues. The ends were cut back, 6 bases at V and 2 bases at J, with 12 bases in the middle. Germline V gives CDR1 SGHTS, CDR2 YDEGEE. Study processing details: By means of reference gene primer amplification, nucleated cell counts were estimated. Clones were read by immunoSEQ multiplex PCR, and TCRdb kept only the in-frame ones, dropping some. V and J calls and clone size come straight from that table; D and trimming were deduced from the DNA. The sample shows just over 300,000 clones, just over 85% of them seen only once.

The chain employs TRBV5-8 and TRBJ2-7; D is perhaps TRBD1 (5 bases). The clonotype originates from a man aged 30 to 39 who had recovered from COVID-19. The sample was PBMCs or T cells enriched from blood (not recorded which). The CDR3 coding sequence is TGTGCCAGCACCCTACAGGCCCCCTACGAGCAGTACTTC. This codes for CASTLQAPYEQYF. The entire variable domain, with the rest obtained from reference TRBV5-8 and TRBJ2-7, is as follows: EAGVTQSPTHLIKTRGQQATLRCSPISGHTSVYWYQQALGLGLQFLLWYDEGEERNRGNFPPRFSGRQFPNYSSELNVNALELEDSALYLCASTLQAPYEQYFGPGTRLTVT.